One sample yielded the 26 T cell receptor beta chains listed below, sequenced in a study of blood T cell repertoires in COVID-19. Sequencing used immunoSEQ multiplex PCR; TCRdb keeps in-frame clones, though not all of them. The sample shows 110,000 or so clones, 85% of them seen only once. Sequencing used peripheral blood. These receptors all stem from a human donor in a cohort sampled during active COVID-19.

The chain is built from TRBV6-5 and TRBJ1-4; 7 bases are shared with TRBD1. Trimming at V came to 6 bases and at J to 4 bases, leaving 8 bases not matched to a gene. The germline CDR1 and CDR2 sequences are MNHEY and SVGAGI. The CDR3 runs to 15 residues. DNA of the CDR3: TGTGCCAGCAGACTGACAGGGCGGAATAATGAAAAACTGTTTTTT. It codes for CASRLTGRNNEKLFF.

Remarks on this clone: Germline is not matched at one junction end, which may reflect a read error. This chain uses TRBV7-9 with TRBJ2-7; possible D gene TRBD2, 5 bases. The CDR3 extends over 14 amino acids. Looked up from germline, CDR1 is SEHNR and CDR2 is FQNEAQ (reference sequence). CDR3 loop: CASSLAGLSHEQYF. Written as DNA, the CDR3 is TGTGCCAGCAGCTTAGCTGGACTCTCCCACGAGCAGTACTTC.

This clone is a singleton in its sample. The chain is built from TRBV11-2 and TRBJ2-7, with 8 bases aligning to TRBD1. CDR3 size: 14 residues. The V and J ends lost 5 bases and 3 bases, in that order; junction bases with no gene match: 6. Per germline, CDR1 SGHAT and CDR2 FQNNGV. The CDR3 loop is CASSPGQAIYEQYF. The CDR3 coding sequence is TGTGCCAGCAGCCCGGGACAGGCGATCTACGAGCAGTACTTC.

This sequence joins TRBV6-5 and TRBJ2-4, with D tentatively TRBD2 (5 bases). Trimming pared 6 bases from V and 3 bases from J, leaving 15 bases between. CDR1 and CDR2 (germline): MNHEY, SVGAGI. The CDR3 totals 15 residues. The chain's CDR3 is CASRAGWGHKNIQYF. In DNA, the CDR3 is TGTGCCAGCAGGGCGGGTTGGGGTCACAAAAACATTCAGTACTTC.

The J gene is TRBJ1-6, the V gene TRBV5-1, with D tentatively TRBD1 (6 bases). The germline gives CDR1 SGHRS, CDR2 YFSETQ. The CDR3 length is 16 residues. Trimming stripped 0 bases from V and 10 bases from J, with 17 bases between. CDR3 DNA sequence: TGCGCCAGCAGCTTGGGCCCTACAGGGTATGAATCACCCCTCCACTTT. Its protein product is CASSLGPTGYESPLHF. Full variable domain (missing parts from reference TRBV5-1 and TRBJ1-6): KAGVTQTPRYLIKTRGQQVTLSCSPISGHRSVSWYQQTPGQGLQFLFEYFSETQRNKGNFPGRFSGRQFSNSRSEMNVSTLELGDSALYLCASSLGPTGYESPLHFGNGTRLTVT.

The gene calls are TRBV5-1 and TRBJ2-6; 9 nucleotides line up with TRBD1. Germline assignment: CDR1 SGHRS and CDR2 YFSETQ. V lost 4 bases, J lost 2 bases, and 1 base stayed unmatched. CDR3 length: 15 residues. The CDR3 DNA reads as TGCGCCAGCAGCCGGGACAGGGCTGGGGCCAACGTCCTGACTTTC. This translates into CASSRDRAGANVLTF.

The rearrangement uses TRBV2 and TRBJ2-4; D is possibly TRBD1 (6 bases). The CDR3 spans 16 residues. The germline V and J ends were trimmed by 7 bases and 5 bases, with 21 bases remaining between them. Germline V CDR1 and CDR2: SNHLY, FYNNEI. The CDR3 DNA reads TGTGCCAGCATTAAAGAGGTTGGGACACGTCAAAACATTCAGTACTTC. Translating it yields CASIKEVGTRQNIQYF.

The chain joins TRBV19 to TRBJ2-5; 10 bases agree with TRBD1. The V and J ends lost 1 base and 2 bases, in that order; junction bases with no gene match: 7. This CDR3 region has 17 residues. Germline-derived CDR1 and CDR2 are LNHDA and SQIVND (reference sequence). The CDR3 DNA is TGTGCCAGTAGTATAGTGGGACAGGGGCGACTTCAAGAGACCCAGTACTTC. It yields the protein CASSIVGQGRLQETQYF.

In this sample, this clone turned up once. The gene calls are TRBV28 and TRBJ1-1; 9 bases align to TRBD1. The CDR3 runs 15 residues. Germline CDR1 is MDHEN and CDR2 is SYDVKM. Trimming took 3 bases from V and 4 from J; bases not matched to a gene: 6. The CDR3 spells CASSFLDRGGTEAFF. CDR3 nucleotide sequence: TGTGCCAGCAGTTTCCTCGACAGGGGGGGCACTGAAGCTTTCTTT.

The CDR3, as DNA: TGTGCCAGCAGCCCGACCACCTGGACAGACCCTAACTATGGCTACACCTTC. Translated: CASSPTTWTDPNYGYTF. The chain couples TRBV7-8 to TRBJ1-2; the D gene is possibly TRBD1 (6 bases). CDR3 length equals 17 residues. Trimming took 5 bases from V and 0 from J, leaving 19 bases between them. Germline V gives CDR1 SGHVS, CDR2 FQNEAQ.

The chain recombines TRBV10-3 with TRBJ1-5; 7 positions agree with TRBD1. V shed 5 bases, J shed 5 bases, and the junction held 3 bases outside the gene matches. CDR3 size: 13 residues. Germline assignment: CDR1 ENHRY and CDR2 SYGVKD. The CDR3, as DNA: TGTGCCATCAGTAACGACAGGGATCAGCCCCAGCATTTT. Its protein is CAISNDRDQPQHF.

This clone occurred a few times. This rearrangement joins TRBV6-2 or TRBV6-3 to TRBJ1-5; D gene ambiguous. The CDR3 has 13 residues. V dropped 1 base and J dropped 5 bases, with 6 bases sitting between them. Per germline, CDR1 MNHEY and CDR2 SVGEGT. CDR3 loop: CASSYFGDQPQHF. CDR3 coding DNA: TGTGCCAGCAGTTACTTCGGGGATCAGCCCCAGCATTTT.

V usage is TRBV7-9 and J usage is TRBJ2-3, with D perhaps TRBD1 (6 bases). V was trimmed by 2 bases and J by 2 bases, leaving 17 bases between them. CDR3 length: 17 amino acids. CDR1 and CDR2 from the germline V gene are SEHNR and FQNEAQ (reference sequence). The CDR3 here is CASSLNRATWDTDTQYF. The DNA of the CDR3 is TGTGCCAGCAGCTTAAACAGGGCGACTTGGGACACAGATACGCAGTATTTT.

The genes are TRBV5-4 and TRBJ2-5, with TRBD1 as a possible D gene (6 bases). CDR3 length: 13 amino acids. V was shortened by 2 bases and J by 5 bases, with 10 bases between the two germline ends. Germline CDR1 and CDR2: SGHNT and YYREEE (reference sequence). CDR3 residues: CASSFRGEETQYF. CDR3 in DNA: TGTGCCAGCAGCTTCAGGGGCGAGGAGACCCAGTACTTC.

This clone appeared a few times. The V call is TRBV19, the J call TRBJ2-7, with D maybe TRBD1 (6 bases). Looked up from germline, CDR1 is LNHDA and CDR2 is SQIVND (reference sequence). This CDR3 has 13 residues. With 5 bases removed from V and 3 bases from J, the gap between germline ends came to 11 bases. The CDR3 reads CASSFTGNYEQYF. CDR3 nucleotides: TGTGCCAGTAGTTTCACAGGGAACTACGAGCAGTACTTC.

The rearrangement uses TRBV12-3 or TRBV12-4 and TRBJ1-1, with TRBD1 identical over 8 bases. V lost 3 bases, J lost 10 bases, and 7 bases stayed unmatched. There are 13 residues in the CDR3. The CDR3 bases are TGTGCCAGCAGTTTGAGGACAGGGTACGTAGCTTTCTTT. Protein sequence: CASSLRTGYVAFF.

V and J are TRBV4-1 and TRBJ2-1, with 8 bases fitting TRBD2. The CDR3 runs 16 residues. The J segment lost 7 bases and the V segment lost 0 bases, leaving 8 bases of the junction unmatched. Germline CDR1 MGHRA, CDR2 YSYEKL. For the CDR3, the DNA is TGCGCCAGCAGCCAAGACCCGGGGGGGCCTTGGAATGAGCAGTTCTTC. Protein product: CASSQDPGGPWNEQFF.

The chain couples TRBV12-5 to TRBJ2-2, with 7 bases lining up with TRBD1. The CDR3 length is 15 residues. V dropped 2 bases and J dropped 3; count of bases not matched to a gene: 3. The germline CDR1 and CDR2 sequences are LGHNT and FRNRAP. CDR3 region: CASGLRDSHTGELFF. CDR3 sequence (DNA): TGTGCTAGTGGTTTGAGGGACAGCCACACCGGGGAGCTGTTTTTT.

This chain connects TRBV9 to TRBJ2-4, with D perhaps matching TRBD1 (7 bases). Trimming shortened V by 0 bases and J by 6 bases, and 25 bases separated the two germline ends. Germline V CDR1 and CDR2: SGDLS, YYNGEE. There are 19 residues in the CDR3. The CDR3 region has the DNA TGTGCCAGCAGCGTAGATGGAGGGGGCAGTGGGGCGGCAGCAAACATTCAGTACTTC. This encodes CASSVDGGGSGAAANIQYF.

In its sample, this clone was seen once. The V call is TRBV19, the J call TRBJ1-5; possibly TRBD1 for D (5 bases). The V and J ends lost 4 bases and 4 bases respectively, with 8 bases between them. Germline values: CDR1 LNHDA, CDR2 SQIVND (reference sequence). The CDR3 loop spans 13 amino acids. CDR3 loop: CASSTDKNQPQHF. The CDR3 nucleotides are TGTGCCAGTAGTACGGACAAGAATCAGCCCCAGCATTTT.

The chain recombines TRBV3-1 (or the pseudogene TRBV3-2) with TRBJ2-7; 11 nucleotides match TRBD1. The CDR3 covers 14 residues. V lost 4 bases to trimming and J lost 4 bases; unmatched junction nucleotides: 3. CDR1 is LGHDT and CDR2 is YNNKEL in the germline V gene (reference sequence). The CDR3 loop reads CASSPGQGVYEQYF. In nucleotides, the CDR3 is TGTGCCAGCAGCCCGGGACAGGGGGTGTACGAGCAGTACTTC.

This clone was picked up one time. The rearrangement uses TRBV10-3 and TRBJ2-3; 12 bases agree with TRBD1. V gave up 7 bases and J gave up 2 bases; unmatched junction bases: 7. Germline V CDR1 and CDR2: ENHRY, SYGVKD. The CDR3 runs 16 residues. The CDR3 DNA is TGTGCCATCACCCGGGACAGGGGGCTGGACACAGATACGCAGTATTTT. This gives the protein CAITRDRGLDTDTQYF.

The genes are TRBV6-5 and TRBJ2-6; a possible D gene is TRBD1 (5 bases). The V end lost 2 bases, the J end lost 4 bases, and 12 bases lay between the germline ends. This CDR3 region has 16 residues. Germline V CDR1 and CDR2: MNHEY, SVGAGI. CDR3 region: CASSYDRAAGANVLTF. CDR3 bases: TGTGCCAGCAGTTACGACAGAGCTGCAGGGGCCAACGTCCTGACTTTC.

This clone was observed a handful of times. This CDR3 is CASTKGGGVTYEQYF. The CDR3 nucleotides are TGTGCCAGCACCAAAGGGGGCGGGGTCACCTACGAGCAGTACTTC. The V gene is TRBV5-4, the J gene TRBJ2-7, with a tentative D call TRBD1 (7 bases). The CDR3 totals 15 residues. The germline CDR1 and CDR2 sequences are SGHNT and YYREEE (reference sequence). V lost 6 bases and J 2 bases, leaving 18 bases between the germline ends.

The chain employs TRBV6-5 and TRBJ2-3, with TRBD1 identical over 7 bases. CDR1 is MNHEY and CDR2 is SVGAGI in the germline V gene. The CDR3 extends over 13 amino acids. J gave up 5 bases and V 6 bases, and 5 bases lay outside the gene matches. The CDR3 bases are TGTGCCAGCAGAGACAGGGCCAAAGATACGCAGTATTTT. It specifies CASRDRAKDTQYF.

The CDR3 nucleotides read TGTGCCACCAGTGGGAGGGGGGGCTCCTACGAGCAGTACTTC. Protein: CATSGRGGSYEQYF. The rearrangement links TRBV24-1 to TRBJ2-7, with D possibly matching TRBD2 (7 bases). V lost 5 bases, J lost 0 bases, and 10 bases lay in between. The CDR3 is 14 residues long. CDR1 and CDR2 (germline): KGHDR, SFDVKD.